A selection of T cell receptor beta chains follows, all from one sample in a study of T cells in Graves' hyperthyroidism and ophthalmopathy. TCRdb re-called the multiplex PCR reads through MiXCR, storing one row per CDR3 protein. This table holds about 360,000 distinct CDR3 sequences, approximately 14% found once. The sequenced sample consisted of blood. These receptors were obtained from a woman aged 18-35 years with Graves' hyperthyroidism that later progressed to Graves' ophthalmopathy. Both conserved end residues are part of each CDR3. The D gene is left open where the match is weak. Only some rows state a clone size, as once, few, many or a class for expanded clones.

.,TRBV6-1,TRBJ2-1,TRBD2,CASRGEGVSSYNEQFF,TGTGCCAGCAGGGGGGAGGGCGTTAGCTCCTACAATGAGCAGTTCTTC
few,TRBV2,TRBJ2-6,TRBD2,CASSEALGGRPSF,TGTGCCAGCAGTGAAGCGCTTGGCGGGAGGCCTTCTTTC
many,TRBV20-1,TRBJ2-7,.,CSARDRAGWYEQYF,TGCAGTGCTAGAGATCGGGCAGGGTGGTACGAGCAGTACTTC
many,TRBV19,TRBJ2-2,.,CASSKQGVGELFF,TGTGCCAGTAGTAAACAGGGCGTCGGGGAGCTGTTTTTT
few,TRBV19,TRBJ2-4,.,CASSPTGRDKNIQYF,TGTGCCAGTAGCCCGACAGGGAGGGACAAAAACATTCAGTACTTC
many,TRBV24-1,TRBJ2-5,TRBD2,CATSREGRETQYF,TGTGCCACCAGCAGGGAGGGAAGAGAGACCCAGTACTTC
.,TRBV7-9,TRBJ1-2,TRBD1,CASSLAVRRGPGYTF,TGTGCCAGCAGCTTAGCGGTCCGAAGGGGGCCTGGCTACACCTTC
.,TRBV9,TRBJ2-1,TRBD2,CASSPPGLAFNEQFF,TGTGCCAGCAGCCCCCCGGGACTAGCTTTCAATGAGCAGTTCTTC
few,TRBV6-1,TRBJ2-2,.,CASHQGSYNTGELFF,TGTGCCAGCCATCAAGGCAGTTACAACACCGGGGAGCTGTTTTTT
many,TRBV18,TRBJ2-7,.,CASSPPGGSYPYEQYF,TGTGCCAGCTCACCACCGGGAGGCAGTTACCCCTACGAGCAGTACTTC